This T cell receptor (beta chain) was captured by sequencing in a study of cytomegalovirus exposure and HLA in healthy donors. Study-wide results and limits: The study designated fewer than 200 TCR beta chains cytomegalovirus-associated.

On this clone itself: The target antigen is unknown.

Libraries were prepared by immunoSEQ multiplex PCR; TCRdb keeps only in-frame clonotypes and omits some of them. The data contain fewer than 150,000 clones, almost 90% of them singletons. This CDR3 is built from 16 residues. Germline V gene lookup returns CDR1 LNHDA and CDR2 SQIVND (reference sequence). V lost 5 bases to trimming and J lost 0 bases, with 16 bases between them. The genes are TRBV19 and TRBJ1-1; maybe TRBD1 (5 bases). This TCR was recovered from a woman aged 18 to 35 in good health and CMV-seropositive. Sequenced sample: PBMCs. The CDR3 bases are TGTGCCAGTAGTTGGACCCCGAAGGGGCTGAACACTGAAGCTTTCTTT. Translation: CASSWTPKGLNTEAFF.